The 9 T cell receptor beta chains reported below all come from one sample, sequenced in a study of patients and donors after allogeneic stem cell transplantation. MiXCR was run by TCRdb on the RT-PCR reads, yielding one entry per CDR3 protein. This table holds about 7,100 distinct CDR3 sequences, about 12% found once. The sample comprised blood, either unsorted or a sorted T cell fraction (not recorded which). The receptors were sampled from a human donor who was either an allogeneic HSCT recipient or a stem cell or donor lymphocyte infusion donor (not recorded which). It is not recorded whose cells these are; they may come from a transplant donor.

By share, this clonotype ranks as medium-sized (0.01 to 0.1%). The chain couples TRBV7-9 to TRBJ1-1; D is unclear. Germline values: CDR1 SEHNR, CDR2 FQNEAQ (reference sequence). V lost 5 bases and J lost 5, with 18 bases in between. The CDR3 sequence is 15 residues long. This CDR3 reads CASSAVGLGGTEAFF. In DNA form, the CDR3 reads TGTGCCAGCAGCGCCGTTGGGTTGGGCGGAACTGAAGCTTTCTTT. Variable domain in full (rest from reference TRBV7-9 and TRBJ1-1): DTGVSQNPRHKITKRGQNVTFRCDPISEHNRLYWYRQTLGQGPEFLTYFQNEAQLEKSRLLSDRFSAERPKGSFSTLEIQRTEQGDSAMYLCASSAVGLGGTEAFFGQGTRLTVV.

Only a few counts were recorded for this clonotype. The V and J genes are TRBV18 and TRBJ2-7, with TRBD2 as a possible D gene (5 bases). Per the germline V gene, CDR1 is KGHSH and CDR2 is LQKENI. There are 13 residues in the CDR3. V was trimmed by 1 base and J by 4 bases, leaving 8 bases between them. DNA for the CDR3: TGTGCCAGCTCACCACAGGAGGTATACGAGCAGTACGTC. Residues: CASSPQEVYEQYV.

Ten or more counts support this clonotype. The chain links TRBV7-2 to TRBJ2-1, with 8 bases aligning to TRBD1. Germline-derived CDR1 and CDR2 are SGHTA and FQGNSA. The V gene end was trimmed by 2 bases and the J gene end by 6 bases; junction bases not matched to a gene: 9. The CDR3 loop spans 16 amino acids. CDR3 loop: CASSLSGADRANEQFF. CDR3 DNA sequence: TGTGCCAGCAGCTTAAGTGGGGCGGACAGGGCCAATGAGCAGTTCTTC.

This clonotype qualifies as medium-sized. The chain employs TRBV7-9 and TRBJ2-5, with D tentatively TRBD1 (5 bases). The CDR3 totals 15 residues. Trimming pared 5 bases from V and 1 base from J, leaving 14 bases between. The germline V gene has CDR1 SEHNR and CDR2 FQNEAQ (reference sequence). Here the CDR3 reads CASSLPGHSQETQYF. CDR3 nucleotides: TGTGCCAGCAGCCTTCCCGGACACAGCCAAGAGACCCAGTACTTC. The variable domain in full, with the rest retrieved from reference TRBV7-9 and TRBJ2-5, is DTGVSQNPRHKITKRGQNVTFRCDPISEHNRLYWYRQTLGQGPEFLTYFQNEAQLEKSRLLSDRFSAERPKGSFSTLEIQRTEQGDSAMYLCASSLPGHSQETQYFGPGTRLLVL.

The rearrangement joins TRBV4-3 to TRBJ2-1, with 8 bases matching TRBD2. Trimming removed 1 base from V and 5 bases from J; junction bases left unmatched: 13. The CDR3 sequence is 18 residues long. Germline CDR1 and CDR2: LGHNA and YSLEER. CDR3 residues: CASSQGSAGSGENNEQFF. CDR3 nucleotides: TGCGCCAGCAGCCAAGGTTCCGCTGGTAGCGGGGAGAACAATGAGCAGTTCTTC.

This clonotype was counted at least ten times. The V gene is TRBV2, the J gene TRBJ1-1; unclear D gene. CDR3 length equals 14 residues. V was clipped by 2 bases and J by 5 bases, with 12 bases between them. The germline CDR1 and CDR2 sequences are SNHLY and FYNNEI. CDR3 residues: CASSEYRWGTEAFF. CDR3 DNA sequence: TGTGCCAGCAGTGAATACCGCTGGGGAACTGAAGCTTTCTTT.

The sample holds a few counts of this clonotype. This sequence joins TRBV5-4 and TRBJ2-2; 9 bases line up with TRBD2. CDR3 length: 15 residues. With V trimmed by 9 bases and J by 6 bases, 12 bases remained unmatched. Germline assignment: CDR1 SGHNT and CDR2 YYREEE (reference sequence). The CDR3, as DNA: TGTGCCACCCGTAAAGCAGCGGGAGGTGCCGGGGAGCTGTTTTTT. As protein: CATRKAAGGAGELFF.

The gene calls are TRBV6-5 and TRBJ2-3; TRBD1 aligns across 10 bases. Germline assignment: CDR1 MNHEY and CDR2 SVGAGI. CDR3 length: 14 amino acids. Losses at the gene ends were 6 bases for V and 4 bases for J; bases not matched to a gene: 4. CDR3 coding DNA: TGTGCCAGCAGCCGACAGGGGGCAGCAGATACGCAGTATTTT. Translating gives CASSRQGAADTQYF.

This chain joins TRBV6-2 or TRBV6-3 and TRBJ2-5; 9 bases match TRBD1. V gave up 0 bases and J gave up 5 bases; unmatched junction bases: 10. The germline CDR1 and CDR2 sequences are MNHEY and SVGEGT. This CDR3 region has 17 residues. CDR3 amino acids: CASSYSTNRGRRETQYF. DNA for the CDR3: TGTGCCAGCAGTTACTCTACCAACAGGGGGCGCCGGGAGACCCAGTACTTC.